These 13 T cell receptor beta chains came from one sample sequenced in a study of patients and donors after allogeneic stem cell transplantation. TCRdb reprocessed the RT-PCR reads via MiXCR and lists one record per CDR3 protein. The sample contains around 150,000 distinct CDR3 sequences, roughly 31% of which appear only once. The sample consisted of blood, either unsorted or a sorted T cell fraction (not recorded which). Every receptor here comes from a human donor who was either an allogeneic HSCT recipient or a stem cell or donor lymphocyte infusion donor (not recorded which). It is not recorded whose cells these are; they may come from a transplant donor.

Only a few counts were recorded for this clonotype. This chain joins TRBV20-1 and TRBJ2-3; D not resolved. Germline-derived CDR1 and CDR2 are DFQATT and SNEGSKA (reference sequence). V was trimmed by 1 base and J by 2 bases, leaving 10 bases between them. The CDR3 runs 14 residues. As DNA, the CDR3 is TGCAGTGCTAGAGCCGCGCTAAACACAGATACGCAGTATTTT. This encodes CSARAALNTDTQYF.

The genes are TRBV12-3 or TRBV12-4 and TRBJ2-5, with 10 bases aligning to TRBD2. CDR3 length: 14 residues. The J segment lost 5 bases and the V segment lost 7 bases, leaving 7 bases of the junction unmatched. This CDR3 is CASNQLAGQETQYF. The CDR3 bases are TGTGCCAGCAATCAACTAGCGGGACAGGAGACCCAGTACTTC.

The sample holds a few counts of this clonotype. The V and J genes are TRBV18 and TRBJ1-5, with D perhaps matching TRBD1 (5 bases). The CDR3 has 13 residues. Germline CDR1 is KGHSH and CDR2 is LQKENI. Trimming took 8 bases from V and 3 from J, leaving 11 bases between them. The CDR3, as DNA: TGTGCCAGCGACGGGGACCTCAATCAGCCCCAGCATTTT. The encoded protein is CASDGDLNQPQHF.

This rearrangement joins TRBV5-1 to TRBJ1-2, with 8 bases aligning to TRBD1. Germline V gene sequence: CDR1 SGHRS, CDR2 YFSETQ. Germline trimming cut 3 bases from V and 8 bases from J; bases unmatched to any gene: 6. The length of the CDR3 is 13 residues. In DNA form, the CDR3 reads TGCGCCAGCAGCTCGGGACAGGTGGGAGGCTACACCTTC. Translation: CASSSGQVGGYTF.

The chain combines TRBV7-9 with TRBJ2-2, with TRBD2 identical over 7 bases. V was clipped by 9 bases and J by 3 bases; unmatched bases: 7. CDR1 and CDR2 from the germline V gene are SEHNR and FQNEAQ (reference sequence). The CDR3 runs to 14 residues. In DNA form, the CDR3 reads TGTGCCAGTCGGCTAGCGGAGCACACCGGGGAGCTGTTTTTT. This gives the protein CASRLAEHTGELFF.

The V and J genes are TRBV5-1 and TRBJ2-1, with 7 bases lining up with TRBD2. The CDR3 extends over 17 amino acids. Trimming cost V 4 bases and J 3 bases; bases outside gene matches: 13. Germline values: CDR1 SGHRS, CDR2 YFSETQ. CDR3 in amino acids: CASSVRLGLENYNEQFF. For the CDR3, the DNA is TGCGCCAGCAGCGTGCGACTCGGACTAGAGAACTACAATGAGCAGTTCTTC. The variable domain in full, with the rest retrieved from reference TRBV5-1 and TRBJ2-1, is KAGVTQTPRYLIKTRGQQVTLSCSPISGHRSVSWYQQTPGQGLQFLFEYFSETQRNKGNFPGRFSGRQFSNSRSEMNVSTLELGDSALYLCASSVRLGLENYNEQFFGPGTRLTVL.

V usage is TRBV5-1 and J usage is TRBJ2-4, with D hard to call. Between the trimmed V and J ends, which lost 3 bases and 5 bases, there was a span of 12 bases. This CDR3 region has 14 residues. CDR1 SGHRS and CDR2 YFSETQ come from the germline V gene. In DNA, the CDR3 is TGCGCCAGCAGCTCCGACTGGTACCAAAACATTCAGTACTTC. Protein product: CASSSDWYQNIQYF.

The J gene is TRBJ2-7, the V gene TRBV4-3, with a tentative D call TRBD2 (5 bases). This CDR3 spans 13 amino acids. The V gene's germline CDR1 is LGHNA and CDR2 YSLEER. Trimming pared 2 bases from V and 6 bases from J, leaving 11 bases between. The CDR3 region has the DNA TGCGCCAGCAGCCAAACCCACCGGGGCGAGCAGTACTTC. It yields the protein CASSQTHRGEQYF.

This chain uses TRBV10-3 with TRBJ2-3; 7 nucleotides match TRBD2. The CDR3 is 14 amino acids. V was pared by 3 bases and J by 0 bases, with 0 bases of the junction left unmatched. Germline V lookup: CDR1 ENHRY, CDR2 SYGVKD. The CDR3 DNA is TGTGCCATCAGTGACGGGAGGAGCACAGATACGCAGTATTTT. This translates into CAISDGRSTDTQYF.

This clonotype showed up many times. This sequence joins TRBV25-1 and TRBJ1-2; D ambiguous. The CDR3 length is 15 residues. V was pared by 0 bases and J by 2 bases, with 10 bases between. CDR1 MGHDK and CDR2 SYGVNS come from the germline V gene. The CDR3 reads CASSEYIGPNYGYTF. The CDR3 DNA follows: TGTGCCAGCAGTGAATATATCGGACCGAACTATGGCTACACCTTC.

In its sample, this clonotype was seen a few times. The chain combines TRBV10-1 with TRBJ2-1, with TRBD2 identical over 10 bases. V lost 2 bases and J lost 8; bases outside the gene matches: 6. The CDR3 spans 15 residues. Germline V gene lookup returns CDR1 WNHNN and CDR2 SYGVQD (reference sequence). CDR3 DNA sequence: TGCGCCAGCAGTGAGGCTAGCGGGAGTCTAGATGAGCAGTTCTTC. This sequence encodes CASSEASGSLDEQFF.

This chain uses TRBV14 with TRBJ1-6; TRBD1 matches 11 bases. The junction had 3 bases not matched to a gene; V was cut back by 0 bases and J by 8 bases. This CDR3 has 16 residues. Germline CDR1 SGHDN, CDR2 FVKESK. The CDR3 loop is CASSQEGDRGYSPLHF. Here the CDR3 DNA reads TGTGCCAGCAGCCAAGAAGGGGACAGGGGGTATTCACCCCTCCACTTT. Together with reference TRBV14 and TRBJ1-6, the CDR3 gives the full variable domain: EAGVTQFPSHSVIEKGQTVTLRCDPISGHDNLYWYRRVMGKEIKFLLHFVKESKQDESGMPNNRFLAERTGGTYSTLKVQPAELEDSGVYFCASSQEGDRGYSPLHFGNGTRLTVT.

This clonotype was recorded at least ten times. This chain joins TRBV28 and TRBJ1-1, with D unclear. V lost 6 bases and J 1 base, leaving 12 bases between the germline ends. From germline, CDR1 is MDHEN and CDR2 SYDVKM. The CDR3 covers 14 residues. CDR3 bases: TGTGCCAGCAGGTCAGCCCTCACGAACACTGAAGCTTTCTTT. Its protein product is CASRSALTNTEAFF. Filled out from reference TRBV28 and TRBJ1-1, the complete variable domain reads DVKVTQSSRYLVKRTGEKVFLECVQDMDHENMFWYRQDPGLGLRLIYFSYDVKMKEKGDIPEGYSVSREKKERFSLILESASTNQTSMYLCASRSALTNTEAFFGQGTRLTVV.